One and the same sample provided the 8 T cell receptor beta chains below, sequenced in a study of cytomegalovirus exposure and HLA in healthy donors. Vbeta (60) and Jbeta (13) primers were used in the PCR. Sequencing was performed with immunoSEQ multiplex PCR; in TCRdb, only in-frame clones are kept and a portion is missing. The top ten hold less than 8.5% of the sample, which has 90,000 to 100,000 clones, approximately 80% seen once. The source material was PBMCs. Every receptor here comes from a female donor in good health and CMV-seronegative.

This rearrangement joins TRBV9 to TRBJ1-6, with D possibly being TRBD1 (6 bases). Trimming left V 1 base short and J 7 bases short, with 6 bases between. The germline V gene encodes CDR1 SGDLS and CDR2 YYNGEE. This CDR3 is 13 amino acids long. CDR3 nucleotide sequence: TGTGCCAGCAGCGTACAGGGGAATTCACCCCTCCACTTT. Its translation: CASSVQGNSPLHF.

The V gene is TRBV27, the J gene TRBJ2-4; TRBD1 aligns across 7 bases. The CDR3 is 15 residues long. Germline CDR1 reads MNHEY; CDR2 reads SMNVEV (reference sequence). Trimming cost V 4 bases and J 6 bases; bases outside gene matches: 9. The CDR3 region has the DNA TGTGCCAGCAGTTCCCTACAAAGGGGGCGAAACATTCAGTACTTC. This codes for CASSSLQRGRNIQYF.

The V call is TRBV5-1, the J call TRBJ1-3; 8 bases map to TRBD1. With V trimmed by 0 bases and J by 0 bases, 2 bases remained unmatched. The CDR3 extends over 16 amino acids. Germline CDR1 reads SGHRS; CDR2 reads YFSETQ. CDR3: CASSLVTGVSGNTIYF. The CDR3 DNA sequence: TGCGCCAGCAGCTTGGTGACAGGGGTCTCTGGAAACACCATATATTTT.

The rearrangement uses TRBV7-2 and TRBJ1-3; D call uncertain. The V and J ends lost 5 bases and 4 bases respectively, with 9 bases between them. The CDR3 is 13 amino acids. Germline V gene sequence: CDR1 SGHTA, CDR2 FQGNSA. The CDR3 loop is CASSPYFGNTIYF. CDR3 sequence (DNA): TGTGCCAGCAGCCCGTACTTCGGAAACACCATATATTTT. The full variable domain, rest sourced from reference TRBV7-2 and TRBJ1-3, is GAGVSQSPSNKVTEKGKDVELRCDPISGHTALYWYRQSLGQGLEFLIYFQGNSAPDKSGLPSDRFSAERTGGSVSTLTIQRTQQEDSAVYLCASSPYFGNTIYFGEGSWLTVV.

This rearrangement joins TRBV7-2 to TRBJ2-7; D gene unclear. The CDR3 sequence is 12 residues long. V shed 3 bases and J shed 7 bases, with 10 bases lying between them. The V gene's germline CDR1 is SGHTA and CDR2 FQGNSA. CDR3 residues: CASSFTTREQYF. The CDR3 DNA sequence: TGTGCCAGCAGCTTTACGACTCGGGAGCAGTACTTC. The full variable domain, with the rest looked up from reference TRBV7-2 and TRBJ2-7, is GAGVSQSPSNKVTEKGKDVELRCDPISGHTALYWYRQSLGQGLEFLIYFQGNSAPDKSGLPSDRFSAERTGGSVSTLTIQRTQQEDSAVYLCASSFTTREQYFGPGTRLTVT.

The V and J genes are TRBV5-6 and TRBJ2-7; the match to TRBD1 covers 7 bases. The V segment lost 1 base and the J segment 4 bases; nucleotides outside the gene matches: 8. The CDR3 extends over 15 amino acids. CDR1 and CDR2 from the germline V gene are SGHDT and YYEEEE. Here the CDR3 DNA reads TGTGCCAGCAGCTTGCAGCAGGGGGTAAGGTACGAGCAGTACTTC. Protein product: CASSLQQGVRYEQYF.

The CDR3 nucleotides read TGTGCCAGCAGTGAAGCCTCCCTTGGAAACACCATATATTTT. Its protein product is CASSEASLGNTIYF. This rearrangement joins TRBV6-1 to TRBJ1-3; no clear D. Trimming shortened V by 0 bases and J by 3 bases, and 6 bases separated the two germline ends. Per germline, CDR1 MNHNS and CDR2 SASEGT. The CDR3 has 14 amino acids.

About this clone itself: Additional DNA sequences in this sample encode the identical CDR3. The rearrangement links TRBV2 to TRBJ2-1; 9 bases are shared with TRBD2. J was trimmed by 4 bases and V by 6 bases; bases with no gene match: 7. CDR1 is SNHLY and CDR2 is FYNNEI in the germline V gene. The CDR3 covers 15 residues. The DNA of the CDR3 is TGTGCCAGCAGATCTAGCGGGGCCGTATACAATGAGCAGTTCTTC. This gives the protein CASRSSGAVYNEQFF.